Below, 23 T cell receptor beta chains from the same sample are listed, as sequenced in a study of response to subunit inactivated influenza vaccine. One entry per CDR3 protein results from TCRdb running MiXCR on the RT-PCR reads. The sample lists fewer than 750,000 distinct CDR3 sequences, 12% to 15% occurring once. This specimen consisted of PBMCs from blood, obtained approximately 13 days after vaccination. These TCRs come from a man aged 50-59 years who received an inactivated influenza vaccine.

This clonotype was seen more than once but under ten times. The gene calls are TRBV10-3 and TRBJ2-3; 7 nucleotides line up with TRBD2. This CDR3 is built from 17 residues. Trimming at V came to 3 bases and at J to 5 bases, leaving 14 bases not matched to a gene. CDR1 is ENHRY and CDR2 is SYGVKD in the germline V gene. CDR3 nucleotides: TGTGCCATCAGTGACTTTAGACTAGCCGGGCTCGAAGATACGCAGTATTTT. The encoded protein is CAISDFRLAGLEDTQYF.

This clonotype has a handful of counts. The chain links TRBV9 to TRBJ2-1; the D gene is possibly TRBD2 (6 bases). CDR3 size: 15 residues. The V end lost 0 bases, the J end lost 3 bases, and 10 bases lay between the germline ends. Germline CDR1 is SGDLS and CDR2 is YYNGEE. The CDR3 DNA follows: TGTGCCAGCAGCGTAGAGGGACTTGGCTACAATGAGCAGTTCTTC. This translates into CASSVEGLGYNEQFF.

This clonotype was found a few times. This chain joins TRBV28 and TRBJ2-1; 12 positions agree with TRBD1. V was pared by 6 bases and J by 8 bases, with 5 bases of the junction left unmatched. The CDR3 runs 14 residues. The germline V gene encodes CDR1 MDHEN and CDR2 SYDVKM. The CDR3 reads CASSPGQGAHEQFF. CDR3 DNA sequence: TGTGCCAGCAGCCCGGGACAGGGGGCCCATGAGCAGTTCTTC.

In this sample, this clonotype turned up a few times. V gene TRBV12-3 or TRBV12-4 combines with J gene TRBJ1-4, with D possibly matching TRBD1 (6 bases). The CDR3 loop spans 14 amino acids. V lost 6 bases, J lost 3 bases, and 11 bases lay in between. CDR3 sequence (DNA): TGTGCCAGCAGAAACAGGGTTTCTAATGAAAAACTGTTTTTT. As protein: CASRNRVSNEKLFF.

This clonotype was counted between two and nine times. The rearrangement uses TRBV3-1 and TRBJ1-5, with no clear D. Germline assignment: CDR1 LGHDT and CDR2 YNNKEL (reference sequence). This CDR3 is 15 amino acids long. Trimming stripped 5 bases from V and 3 bases from J, with 14 bases between. The CDR3 reads CASSYGPGSNQPQHF. The CDR3 bases are TGTGCCAGCAGCTACGGCCCAGGTTCCAATCAGCCCCAGCATTTT.

This clonotype was counted at least ten times. This rearrangement joins TRBV5-1 to TRBJ2-7; 7 bases are a match to TRBD1. The CDR3 has 13 residues. Germline V lookup: CDR1 SGHRS, CDR2 YFSETQ. V lost 4 bases, J lost 3 bases, and 4 bases stayed unmatched. This CDR3 is CASSGGQVYEQYF. The CDR3 DNA sequence: TGCGCCAGCAGCGGCGGACAGGTCTACGAGCAGTACTTC.

This clonotype has only a few counts. This rearrangement joins TRBV7-9 to TRBJ2-2; D unclear. Trimming left V 5 bases short and J 3 bases short, with 13 bases between. CDR3 length equals 15 residues. CDR1 is SEHNR and CDR2 is FQNEAQ in the germline V gene (reference sequence). This CDR3 is CASSDTETYTGELFF. In DNA, the CDR3 is TGTGCCAGCAGCGATACGGAGACCTACACCGGGGAGCTGTTTTTT.

In its sample, this clonotype was seen a few times. This rearrangement joins TRBV5-6 to TRBJ2-3; D perhaps matches TRBD1 (6 bases). CDR3 length: 14 amino acids. Trimming pared 0 bases from V and 5 bases from J, leaving 10 bases between. CDR1 is SGHDT, CDR2 YYEEEE, per germline. The DNA for the CDR3 is TGTGCCAGCAGCTTGGTAGGGGGAGAAGATACGCAGTATTTT. Amino acids: CASSLVGGEDTQYF.

There are a few counts of this clonotype. CDR3 DNA: TGTGCCAGCAGTTACTCGGCAGGGAACACTGAAGCTTTCTTT. Translated, it gives CASSYSAGNTEAFF. The V and J genes are TRBV6-2 or TRBV6-3 and TRBJ1-1; D is unresolved. The CDR3 totals 14 residues. Germline V gene data show CDR1 as MNHEY and CDR2 as SVGEGT. V was trimmed by 0 bases and J by 1 base, leaving 6 bases between them.

There are many counts of this clonotype. The chain carries TRBV6-5 and TRBJ2-1; D is ambiguous. CDR3 size: 16 residues. Germline CDR1 MNHEY, CDR2 SVGAGI. The ends were cut back, 0 bases at V and 5 bases at J, with 14 bases in the middle. The CDR3 spells CASSYSIGGRDNEQFF. CDR3 DNA sequence: TGTGCCAGCAGTTACTCGATCGGTGGGCGCGACAATGAGCAGTTCTTC.

This clonotype was found many times. This chain joins TRBV10-2 and TRBJ2-1; D remains ambiguous. The CDR3 extends over 15 amino acids. CDR1 is WSHSY and CDR2 is SAAADI in the germline V gene. V was cut by 6 bases and J by 5 bases, with 17 bases left in between. The CDR3 nucleotides are TGCGCCAGCAGGAAAGTGGGGATTCAGGACAATGAGCAGTTCTTC. Protein sequence: CASRKVGIQDNEQFF.

The chain is built from TRBV7-8 and TRBJ2-1, with 13 bases aligning to TRBD2. CDR1 SGHVS and CDR2 FQNEAQ come from the germline V gene. CDR3 length: 17 residues. Trimming took 5 bases from V and 4 from J; bases not matched to a gene: 8. CDR3 sequence: CASSQRLAGGTYNEQFF. The CDR3, as DNA: TGTGCCAGCAGCCAACGACTAGCGGGAGGTACATACAATGAGCAGTTCTTC.

In this sample, this clonotype turned up a few times. The chain combines TRBV6-2 or TRBV6-3 with TRBJ2-4, with 12 bases lining up with TRBD1. The CDR3 loop spans 20 amino acids. Germline CDR1 reads MNHEY; CDR2 reads SVGEGT. V dropped 7 bases and J dropped 0; count of bases not matched to a gene: 16. DNA for the CDR3: TGTGCCAGCAAACCAGCCGGGACAGGGGGCGCGTTAGGAGCCAAAAACATTCAGTACTTC. Residues: CASKPAGTGGALGAKNIQYF.

The chain joins TRBV12-5 to TRBJ2-7; D possibly matches TRBD1 or TRBD2 (6 bases each). Trimming took 6 bases from V and 2 from J, leaving 17 bases between them. Germline assignment: CDR1 LGHNT and CDR2 FRNRAP. CDR3 length: 15 residues. The CDR3 loop reads CASGKGGLTAYEQYF. For the CDR3, the DNA is TGTGCTAGTGGGAAAGGGGGGCTAACTGCCTACGAGCAGTACTTC.

This clonotype was counted between two and nine times. The chain uses TRBV12-3 or TRBV12-4 and TRBJ2-3; 9 positions match TRBD2. V gave up 7 bases and J gave up 1 base; unmatched junction bases: 12. CDR3 length equals 17 residues. Here the CDR3 reads CASTSDNQRGGTDTQYF. The CDR3 DNA reads as TGTGCCAGCACCTCCGACAACCAGCGGGGGGGCACAGATACGCAGTATTTT.

V usage is TRBV6-1 and J usage is TRBJ2-7; the D gene is possibly TRBD1 (5 bases). In germline, CDR1 is MNHNS, CDR2 SASEGT. Trimming shortened V by 6 bases and J by 0 bases, and 12 bases separated the two germline ends. This CDR3 comprises 14 residues. This chain's CDR3 is CASSLTVFSYEQYF. The CDR3 coding sequence is TGTGCCAGCAGCCTGACAGTCTTCTCCTACGAGCAGTACTTC.

The gene calls are TRBV12-3 or TRBV12-4 and TRBJ1-4, with 7 bases aligning to TRBD1. The CDR3 runs to 18 residues. Losses at the gene ends were 7 bases for V and 0 bases for J; bases not matched to a gene: 14. CDR3 DNA sequence: TGTGCCAGCACCGAAGACAGGGCGTTTTGGACAACTAATGAAAAACTGTTTTTT. It specifies CASTEDRAFWTTNEKLFF.

The rearrangement joins TRBV6-2 or TRBV6-3 to TRBJ1-5; D ambiguous. Germline loops: CDR1 MNHEY, CDR2 SVGEGT. V dropped 2 bases and J dropped 2 bases, with 13 bases sitting between them. This CDR3 is 16 amino acids long. CDR3 bases: TGTGCCAGCAGTTACGGCACCCCTACCGGCAATCAGCCCCAGCATTTT. Its translation: CASSYGTPTGNQPQHF.

The gene calls are TRBV20-1 and TRBJ2-1; D remains ambiguous. Trimming took off 5 bases at V and 6 bases at J, with 20 bases between the two ends. Germline loops: CDR1 DFQATT, CDR2 SNEGSKA (reference sequence). There are 15 residues in the CDR3. The CDR3: CSAAPSDRSGNEQFF. The CDR3 DNA is TGCAGTGCTGCCCCCTCGGATAGATCTGGCAATGAGCAGTTCTTC.

The CDR3 nucleotides read TGTGCCAGCTCACCCGGATATCGAAGCAATCAGCCCCAGCATTTT. Translated, it gives CASSPGYRSNQPQHF. The chain joins TRBV18 to TRBJ1-5; no clear D gene. The length of the CDR3 is 15 residues. Per the germline V gene, CDR1 is KGHSH and CDR2 is LQKENI. The germline V and J ends were trimmed by 3 bases and 1 base, with 10 bases remaining between them. Filled out from reference TRBV18 and TRBJ1-5, the complete variable domain reads NAGVMQNPRHLVRRRGQEARLRCSPMKGHSHVYWYRQLPEEGLKFMVYLQKENIIDESGMPKERFSAEFPKEGPSILRIQQVVRGDSAAYFCASSPGYRSNQPQHFGDGTRLSIL.

In this sample, this clonotype turned up a few times. The CDR3 spells CAIKGTGNMNTEAFF. The CDR3 region has the DNA TGTGCCATCAAAGGGACAGGGAACATGAACACTGAAGCTTTCTTT. The rearrangement links TRBV10-3 to TRBJ1-1; 9 bases align to TRBD1. V shed 7 bases and J 0 bases; nucleotides not matched to a gene: 6. This CDR3 comprises 15 residues. CDR1 and CDR2 from the germline V gene are ENHRY and SYGVKD.

V is TRBV6-2 or TRBV6-3 and J is TRBJ1-2; D not certain. Between the trimmed V and J ends, which lost 4 bases and 3 bases, there was a span of 9 bases. CDR3 length: 13 residues. Germline loops: CDR1 MNHEY, CDR2 SVGEGT. The CDR3 is CASSWVVYYGYTF. DNA for the CDR3: TGTGCCAGCAGTTGGGTCGTCTACTATGGCTACACCTTC.

The gene calls are TRBV7-2 and TRBJ2-5; TRBD2 aligns across 9 bases. J gave up 5 bases and V 6 bases, and 7 bases lay outside the gene matches. The CDR3 extends over 14 amino acids. The germline CDR1 and CDR2 sequences are SGHTA and FQGNSA. The CDR3 bases are TGTGCCAGCAGGCTTGCTAGCGGGACGGAGACCCAGTACTTC. Translated, it gives CASRLASGTETQYF.